What follows are 27 T cell receptor beta chains derived from one specimen sequenced in a study of human T cells and chemical hapten exposure. One entry per CDR3 protein results from TCRdb running MiXCR on the RACE reads. This table has approximately 340,000 distinct CDR3 sequences, around 7% appearing once. Time point indicated: patch test 1, 2 weeks after DPC sensitization. Regarding treatment: therapeutic diphenylcyclopropenone sensitization with weekly scalp DPC. This specimen was whole blood, taken in connection with sensitization to the hapten diphenylcyclopropenone (DPC). The receptors originated from a woman aged 18-29 years with alopecia areata. Some clones in this sample may be carry-over from other donors' samples.

V gene TRBV7-2 combines with J gene TRBJ1-3, with 10 bases lining up with TRBD1. The germline gives CDR1 SGHTA, CDR2 FQGNSA. The CDR3 runs to 17 residues. With V trimmed by 4 bases and J by 0 bases, 6 bases remained unmatched. The DNA of the CDR3 is TGTGCCAGCAGCTCCTACCGGGACAGGGGCTCTGGAAACACCATATATTTT. This gives the protein CASSSYRDRGSGNTIYF.

V usage is TRBV4-2 and J usage is TRBJ1-3, with D possibly TRBD1 on 5 matching bases. V was shortened by 0 bases and J by 1 base, with 10 bases between the two germline ends. The germline V gene has CDR1 LGHNA and CDR2 YNFKEQ. This CDR3 has 16 amino acids. The CDR3 reads CASSQDMAGSGNTIYF. The DNA for the CDR3 is TGTGCCAGCAGCCAAGATATGGCAGGGTCTGGAAACACCATATATTTT.

This clonotype was observed many times. The chain recombines TRBV7-2 with TRBJ2-7; weak D call: TRBD1 (5 bases). V lost 5 bases to trimming and J lost 4 bases, with 9 bases between them. This CDR3 is built from 12 residues. Germline V gene lookup returns CDR1 SGHTA and CDR2 FQGNSA. CDR3 sequence (DNA): TGTGCCAGCAGCCCGGACACATACGAGCAGTACTTC. Translation gives CASSPDTYEQYF.

V usage is TRBV7-3 and J usage is TRBJ1-6; TRBD1 agrees at 9 bases. The CDR3 length is 15 residues. Germline CDR1 SGHTA, CDR2 FQGTGA. Trimming at V came to 5 bases and at J to 7 bases, leaving 6 bases not matched to a gene. In DNA, the CDR3 is TGTGCCAGCAGCCCGGTGGGGACAGGGAATTCACCCCTCCACTTT. This sequence encodes CASSPVGTGNSPLHF.

This clonotype was seen a few times. The V call is TRBV7-2, the J call TRBJ2-2; the D call may be TRBD1 or TRBD2 (6 bases each). Germline V gives CDR1 SGHTA, CDR2 FQGNSA. V was shortened by 8 bases and J by 4 bases, with 14 bases between the two germline ends. This CDR3 region has 14 residues. The CDR3 nucleotides are TGTGCCAGCTCTCCGGGGGCGAGCACCGGGGAGCTGTTTTTT. Protein: CASSPGASTGELFF.

The rearrangement links TRBV6-2 or TRBV6-3 to TRBJ2-7; D not resolved. Germline values: CDR1 MNHEY, CDR2 SVGEGT. Trimming took 2 bases from V and 4 from J, leaving 9 bases between them. This CDR3 spans 13 amino acids. In DNA form, the CDR3 reads TGTGCCAGCAGTTACGTGGGGTGGTACGAGCAGTACTTC. Translating gives CASSYVGWYEQYF.

This clonotype was recorded a few times. V and J are TRBV6-5 and TRBJ2-5; TRBD2 might be the D (5 bases). The CDR3 loop spans 14 amino acids. CDR1 MNHEY and CDR2 SVGAGI come from the germline V gene. Trimming shortened V by 7 bases and J by 3 bases, and 15 bases separated the two germline ends. The CDR3: CASTRPGVEETQYF. In DNA form, the CDR3 reads TGTGCCAGCACCAGACCCGGGGTGGAAGAGACCCAGTACTTC.

In its sample, this clonotype was seen a few times. The J gene is TRBJ2-7, the V gene TRBV27; 8 nucleotides line up with TRBD1. The CDR3 has 18 residues. V trimming: 10 bases; J trimming: 2 bases; junction bases outside the gene matches: 22. CDR1 MNHEY and CDR2 SMNVEV come from the germline V gene (reference sequence). The chain's CDR3 is CATQGANNRGTPTYEQYF. Written as DNA, the CDR3 is TGTGCCACCCAGGGGGCAAATAACAGGGGGACTCCAACCTACGAGCAGTACTTC.

This clonotype was seen at least ten times. This chain connects TRBV20-1 to TRBJ1-1; no clear D. V was cut by 2 bases and J by 1 base, with 11 bases left in between. The CDR3 totals 14 residues. CDR1 and CDR2 (germline): DFQATT, SNEGSKA (reference sequence). CDR3 amino acids: CSARNGESNTEAFF. The CDR3, as DNA: TGCAGTGCTAGAAACGGTGAATCGAACACTGAAGCTTTCTTT.

This clonotype was detected many times. The V and J genes are TRBV12-3 or TRBV12-4 and TRBJ2-3, with 9 positions matching TRBD2. The CDR3 has 14 residues. The V segment lost 6 bases and the J segment 6 bases; nucleotides outside the gene matches: 7. CDR3 sequence (DNA): TGTGCCAGCAGCCTCAGCGGGGGGATCGATACGCAGTATTTT. It yields the protein CASSLSGGIDTQYF.

This clonotype showed up many times. The chain employs TRBV4-3 and TRBJ1-5, with D unclear. Germline V gene sequence: CDR1 LGHNA, CDR2 YSLEER. V was pared by 1 base and J by 4 bases, with 11 bases between. This CDR3 region has 15 residues. Here the CDR3 reads CASSQVHSPNQPQHF. The CDR3 coding sequence is TGCGCCAGCAGCCAAGTTCACAGCCCAAATCAGCCCCAGCATTTT.

DNA for the CDR3: TGTGCCATCAGTGCAGGGACAGGGGGAAACTACAATGAGCAGTTCTTC. It encodes CAISAGTGGNYNEQFF. The chain links TRBV10-3 to TRBJ2-1, with 11 bases that match TRBD1. The CDR3 spans 16 residues. Losses at the gene ends were 4 bases for V and 3 bases for J; bases not matched to a gene: 5. Per germline, CDR1 ENHRY and CDR2 SYGVKD.

The sample holds a few counts of this clonotype. The V call is TRBV7-2, the J call TRBJ2-3, with TRBD2 matching over 12 bases. Germline trimming cut 5 bases from V and 8 bases from J; bases unmatched to any gene: 8. The CDR3 contains 15 residues. Germline loops: CDR1 SGHTA, CDR2 FQGNSA. CDR3 DNA sequence: TGTGCCAGCAGCCGATCTAGCGGGGGGGATGGTACGCAGTATTTT. Translating it yields CASSRSSGGDGTQYF.

A single count supports this clonotype. This chain connects TRBV7-9 to TRBJ2-5; D is uncertain. This CDR3 comprises 15 residues. Per germline, CDR1 SEHNR and CDR2 FQNEAQ (reference sequence). The germline V and J ends were trimmed by 1 base and 1 base, with 10 bases remaining between them. CDR3: CASSLDTRTQETQYF. CDR3 coding DNA: TGTGCCAGCAGCTTAGATACAAGAACCCAAGAGACCCAGTACTTC.

This rearrangement joins TRBV12-3 or TRBV12-4 to TRBJ1-1; no clear D. The CDR3 totals 14 residues. V lost 6 bases to trimming and J lost 4 bases, with 15 bases between them. The CDR3 coding sequence is TGTGCCAGCAGCCGACCCGATGAACGCACTGAAGCTTTCTTT. It specifies CASSRPDERTEAFF.

This clonotype was recorded at least ten times. The gene calls are TRBV4-3 and TRBJ2-3; TRBD2 might be the D (7 bases). Trimming stripped 2 bases from V and 2 bases from J, with 11 bases between. This CDR3 contains 15 residues. Germline V gene data show CDR1 as LGHNA and CDR2 as YSLEER. CDR3 in DNA: TGCGCCAGCAGCCAAAGGGGGGGGCCCACAGATACGCAGTATTTT. Translating it yields CASSQRGGPTDTQYF.

The V and J genes are TRBV2 and TRBJ1-5, with D uncertain. Germline values: CDR1 SNHLY, CDR2 FYNNEI. The CDR3 has 13 residues. Trimming left V 0 bases short and J 6 bases short, with 6 bases between. CDR3 sequence: CASSEAQFQPQHF. For the CDR3, the DNA is TGTGCCAGCAGTGAAGCGCAGTTTCAGCCCCAGCATTTT.

This chain joins TRBV4-1 and TRBJ2-5, with TRBD1 as a possible D gene (5 bases). CDR1 MGHRA and CDR2 YSYEKL come from the germline V gene. The length of the CDR3 is 15 residues. V gave up 5 bases and J gave up 1 base, with 14 bases separating them. The CDR3 is CASSDPTVIQETQYF. The CDR3 DNA sequence: TGCGCCAGCAGCGATCCGACAGTGATCCAAGAGACCCAGTACTTC.

This clonotype turned up a few times. The chain uses TRBV6-2 or TRBV6-3 and TRBJ1-1; no firm D call. V was pared by 2 bases and J by 3 bases, with 10 bases between. The CDR3 totals 14 residues. Germline-derived CDR1 and CDR2 are MNHEY and SVGEGT. CDR3 nucleotides: TGTGCCAGCAGTTACAGAGGGAAAGACACTGAAGCTTTCTTT. Protein sequence: CASSYRGKDTEAFF.

Concerning this clonotype itself: Being one base from a much bigger clone, this may be a read error. The V and J genes are TRBV29-1 and TRBJ2-7, with a weak D call TRBD1 (7 bases). Trimming removed 0 bases at V and 1 base at J, with 13 bases between. The germline V gene encodes CDR1 SQVTM and CDR2 ANQGSEA. The CDR3 covers 15 residues. CDR3 DNA sequence: TGCAGCGTTGAAGATTTGGCAGGGGGGTCCTACGAGCAGTACTTC. Its translation: CSVEDLAGGSYEQYF.

This clonotype was detected ten times or more. The chain carries TRBV5-1 and TRBJ2-7; D is unresolved. V was shortened by 0 bases and J by 2 bases, with 9 bases between the two germline ends. Germline V gene lookup returns CDR1 SGHRS and CDR2 YFSETQ. The CDR3 length is 14 residues. For the CDR3, the DNA is TGCGCCAGCAGCTTGGCCCGAGAGACCTACGAGCAGTACTTC. Its translation: CASSLARETYEQYF.

The V gene is TRBV2, the J gene TRBJ2-1; unclear D gene. The V gene lost 1 base and the J gene lost 0 bases, with 10 bases spanning the gap. Germline V gives CDR1 SNHLY, CDR2 FYNNEI. The CDR3 totals 16 residues. The CDR3 region has the DNA TGTGCCAGCAGTGAAGATGTACAGAGCTCCTACAATGAGCAGTTCTTC. Translated: CASSEDVQSSYNEQFF.

The J gene is TRBJ1-4, the V gene TRBV6-1; 7 bases line up with TRBD1. The CDR3 contains 16 residues. J was trimmed by 5 bases and V by 0 bases; bases with no gene match: 6. Germline V gives CDR1 MNHNS, CDR2 SASEGT. Written as DNA, the CDR3 is TGTGCCAGCAGTGAAGCATCAGGGGGGGGGAATGAAAAACTGTTTTTT. It yields the protein CASSEASGGGNEKLFF.

A remark on this clonotype: Because it lacks the conserved phenylalanine or tryptophan at the end, this CDR3 is likely a read error. It is unclear where the CDR3 begins or ends on the DNA, so no DNA is shown, and the CDR3 is as TCRdb lists it. The chain carries TRBV20-1 and TRBJ2-5; TRBD1, the table's D call, was not compared with the DNA. Inclusive of both ends, the CDR3 amounts to 8 amino acids. The germline gives CDR1 DFQATT, CDR2 SNEGSKA (reference sequence). The CDR3 sequence: CSAAGFAP.

This sequence joins TRBV20-1 and TRBJ2-7; 8 bases agree with TRBD1. The CDR3 loop spans 14 amino acids. The germline V gene has CDR1 DFQATT and CDR2 SNEGSKA (reference sequence). V lost 3 bases to trimming and J lost 4 bases; unmatched junction nucleotides: 8. In nucleotides, the CDR3 is TGCAGTGCTAGTATGGGGACAGGCCTTTACGAGCAGTACTTC. Translation: CSASMGTGLYEQYF.

This clonotype turned up a few times. The genes are TRBV18 and TRBJ1-1; no clear D gene. The CDR3 is made up of 14 amino acids. The germline V gene encodes CDR1 KGHSH and CDR2 LQKENI. Trimming shortened V by 3 bases and J by 4 bases, and 12 bases separated the two germline ends. CDR3: CASSPTSAGTEAFF. The CDR3 DNA follows: TGTGCCAGCTCACCCACCTCGGCGGGCACTGAAGCTTTCTTT.

The chain couples TRBV7-9 to TRBJ2-7; 11 positions agree with TRBD2. Germline V gives CDR1 SEHNR, CDR2 FQNEAQ (reference sequence). With 5 bases clipped from V and 7 bases from J, the junction kept 7 bases outside the gene matches. The CDR3 extends over 14 amino acids. CDR3 residues: CASSLTSGGKEQYF. DNA for the CDR3: TGTGCCAGCAGCCTAACTAGCGGGGGCAAGGAGCAGTACTTC.